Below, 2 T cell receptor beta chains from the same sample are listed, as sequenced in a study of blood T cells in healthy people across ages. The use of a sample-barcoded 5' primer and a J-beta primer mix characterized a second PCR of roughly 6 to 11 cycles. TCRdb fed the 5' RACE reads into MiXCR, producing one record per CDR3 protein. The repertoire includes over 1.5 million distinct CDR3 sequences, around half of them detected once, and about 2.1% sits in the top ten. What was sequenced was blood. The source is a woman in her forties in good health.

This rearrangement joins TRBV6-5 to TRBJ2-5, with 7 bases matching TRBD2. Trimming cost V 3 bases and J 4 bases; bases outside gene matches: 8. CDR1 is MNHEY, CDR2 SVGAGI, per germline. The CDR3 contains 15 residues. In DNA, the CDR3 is TGTGCCAGCAGTTATCTGCGGGGGAGGACAGAGACCCAGTACTTC. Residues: CASSYLRGRTETQYF.

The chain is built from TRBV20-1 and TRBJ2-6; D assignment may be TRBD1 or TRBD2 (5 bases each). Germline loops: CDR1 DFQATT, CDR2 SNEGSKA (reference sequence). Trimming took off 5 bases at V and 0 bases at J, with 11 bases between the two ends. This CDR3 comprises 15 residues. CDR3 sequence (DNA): TGCAGTGCTCAGGGACGTTTCTCTGGGGCCAACGTCCTGACTTTC. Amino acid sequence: CSAQGRFSGANVLTF.